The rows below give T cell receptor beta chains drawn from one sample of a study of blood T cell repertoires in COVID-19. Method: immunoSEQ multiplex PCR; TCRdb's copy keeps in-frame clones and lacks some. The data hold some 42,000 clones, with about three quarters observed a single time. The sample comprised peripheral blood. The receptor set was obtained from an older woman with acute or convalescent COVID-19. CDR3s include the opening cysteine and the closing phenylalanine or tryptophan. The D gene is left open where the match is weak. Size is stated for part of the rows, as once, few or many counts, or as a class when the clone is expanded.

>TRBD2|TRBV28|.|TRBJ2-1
CASNPTGGGSYNEQFF
TGTGCCAGCAATCCCACGGGAGGGGGCTCCTACAATGAGCAGTTCTTC
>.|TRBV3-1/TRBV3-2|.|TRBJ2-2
CASSHLFRERGELFF
TGTGCCAGCAGCCATCTATTTCGGGAGCGCGGGGAGCTGTTTTTT
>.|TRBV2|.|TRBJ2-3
CASSSLNTQYF
TGTGCCAGCAGTTCCTTAAATACGCAGTATTTT
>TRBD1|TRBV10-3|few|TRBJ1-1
CAINGGTGSMNTEAFF
TGTGCCATCAACGGGGGGACAGGATCTATGAACACTGAAGCTTTCTTT
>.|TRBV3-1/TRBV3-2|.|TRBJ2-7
CASSQVEGYEQYF
TGTGCCAGCAGCCAAGTGGAGGGATACGAGCAGTACTTC
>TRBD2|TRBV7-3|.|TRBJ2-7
CASSAGLAGAYEQYF
TGTGCCAGCAGCGCGGGACTAGCGGGAGCCTACGAGCAGTACTTC
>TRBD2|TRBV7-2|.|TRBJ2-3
CASSLGLAGDTQYF
TGTGCCAGCAGCTTAGGACTAGCGGGAGATACGCAGTATTTT
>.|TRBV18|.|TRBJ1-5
CASSPSLGDNQPQHF
TGTGCCAGCTCACCCTCCCTAGGGGACAATCAGCCCCAGCATTTT
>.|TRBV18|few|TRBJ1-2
CASSLNRDGYTF
TGTGCCAGCTCACTGAACAGGGACGGCTACACCTTC
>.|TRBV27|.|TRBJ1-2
CASSDRPQNGYTF
TGTGCCAGCAGCGACAGGCCTCAGAATGGCTACACCTTC
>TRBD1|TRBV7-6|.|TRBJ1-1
CASSAGGNTEAFF
TGTGCCAGCAGCGCAGGGGGCAACACTGAAGCTTTCTTT
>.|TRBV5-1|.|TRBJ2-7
CASTEGGRAYEQYF
TGCGCCAGCACGGAGGGGGGGAGAGCCTACGAGCAGTACTTC
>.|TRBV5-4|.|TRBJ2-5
CASSPGQPRETQYF
TGTGCCAGCAGCCCAGGACAGCCCCGAGAGACCCAGTACTTC
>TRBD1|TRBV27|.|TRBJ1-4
CASSSRQGSTNEKLFF
TGTGCCAGCAGTTCCCGACAGGGATCGACTAATGAAAAACTGTTTTTT
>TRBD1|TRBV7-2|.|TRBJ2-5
CASSTLGQGGRETQYF
TGTGCCAGCAGTACACTAGGACAGGGCGGGCGAGAGACCCAGTACTTC
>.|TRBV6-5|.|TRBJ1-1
CASSFTSGNTEAFF
TGTGCCAGCAGCTTCACATCAGGGAACACTGAAGCTTTCTTT
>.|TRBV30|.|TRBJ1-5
CAWSNSENQPQHF
TGTGCCTGGAGCAACAGTGAAAATCAGCCCCAGCATTTT
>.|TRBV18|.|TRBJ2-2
CASSPMRSGELFF
TGTGCCAGCTCACCAATGCGCTCCGGGGAGCTGTTTTTT
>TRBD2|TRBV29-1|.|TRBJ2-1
CSVDVSSSAGGSYNEQFF
TGCAGCGTTGACGTATCCTCCTCGGCGGGGGGATCCTACAATGAGCAGTTCTTC
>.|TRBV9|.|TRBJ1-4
CASSVAGLQGEKLFF
TGTGCCAGCAGCGTAGCAGGGCTGCAGGGTGAAAAACTGTTTTTT
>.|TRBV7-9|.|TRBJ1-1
CASSLNTEAFF
TGTGCCAGCAGCCTCAACACTGAAGCTTTCTTT
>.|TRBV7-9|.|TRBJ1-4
CASSLRGTNEKLFF
TGTGCCAGCAGCTTAAGAGGGACTAATGAAAAACTGTTTTTT
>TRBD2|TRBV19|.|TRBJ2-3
CASSPSGSVADTQYF
TGTGCCAGTTCACCTAGCGGGAGTGTTGCAGATACGCAGTATTTT
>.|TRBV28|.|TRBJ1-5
CASRWTGEGNQPQHF
TGTGCCAGCAGGTGGACCGGGGAGGGCAATCAGCCCCAGCATTTT